This TCR beta chain was identified in a study of T cells after yellow fever vaccination. In TCRdb, the 5' RACE reads were re-called with MiXCR into one record per CDR3 protein. This table holds around 320,000 distinct CDR3 sequences, approximately 4% found once. In its sample, this clonotype was seen a few times. Germline V gives CDR1 SGHRS, CDR2 YFSETQ. The CDR3 has 14 amino acids. V lost 2 bases and J 6 bases, leaving 12 bases between the germline ends. The clonotype originates from a man aged 18 to 29 who received the YFV17D yellow fever vaccine. The starting material was PBMCs, obtained 15 days after the yellow fever booster vaccination. The chain joins TRBV5-1 to TRBJ1-5; D is ambiguous. In DNA, the CDR3 is TGCGCCAGCAGCTTAGAGGGTAGAGGTCAGCCCCAGCATTTT. Amino acid sequence: CASSLEGRGQPQHF.